This T cell receptor beta chain was obtained from a study of control samples from healthy donors and cancer patients. The V gene end was trimmed by 3 bases and the J gene end by 5 bases; junction bases not matched to a gene: 6. The CDR3 has 15 amino acids. Germline V gives CDR1 WSHSY, CDR2 SAAADI. Method: immunoSEQ multiplex PCR; TCRdb's copy keeps in-frame clones and lacks some. The table has roughly 100,000 clones, roughly 90% seen once. The chain links TRBV10-2 to TRBJ1-3, with 8 bases aligning to TRBD1. The receptor was derived from a human donor in good health. The donor label of this sample is uncertain. The sequencing input was blood. The CDR3 sequence is CASSDQQGVRNTIYF. The CDR3 DNA reads TGCGCCAGCAGTGATCAACAGGGGGTGAGAAACACCATATATTTT.